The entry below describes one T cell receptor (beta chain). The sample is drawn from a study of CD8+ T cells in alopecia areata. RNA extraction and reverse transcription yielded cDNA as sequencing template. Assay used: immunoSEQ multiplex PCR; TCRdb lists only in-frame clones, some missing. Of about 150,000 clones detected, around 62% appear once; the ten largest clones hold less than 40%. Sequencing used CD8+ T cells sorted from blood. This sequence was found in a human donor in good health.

CDR3 bases: TGCGCCAGCAGCTTGAATGCGGTCATCTACGAGCAGTACTTC. It translates to CASSLNAVIYEQYF. The chain has TRBV5-1 and TRBJ2-7; D is uncertain. Trimming removed 1 base at V and 3 bases at J, with 11 bases between. CDR1 and CDR2 (germline): SGHRS, YFSETQ. The CDR3 runs to 14 residues.